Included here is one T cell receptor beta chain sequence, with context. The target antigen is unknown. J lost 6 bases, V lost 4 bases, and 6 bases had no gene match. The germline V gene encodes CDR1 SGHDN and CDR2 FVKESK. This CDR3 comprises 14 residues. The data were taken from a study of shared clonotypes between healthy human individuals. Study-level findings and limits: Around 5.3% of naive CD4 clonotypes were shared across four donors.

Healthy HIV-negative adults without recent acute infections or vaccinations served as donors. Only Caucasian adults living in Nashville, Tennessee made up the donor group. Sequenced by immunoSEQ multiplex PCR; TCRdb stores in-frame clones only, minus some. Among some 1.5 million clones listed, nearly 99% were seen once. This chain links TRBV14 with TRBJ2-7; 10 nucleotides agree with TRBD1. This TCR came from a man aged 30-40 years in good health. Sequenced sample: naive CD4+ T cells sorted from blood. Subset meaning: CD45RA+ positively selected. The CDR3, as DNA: TGTGCCAGCAGCCGCGGGACAGGGGTGTCCGAGCAGTACTTC. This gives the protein CASSRGTGVSEQYF. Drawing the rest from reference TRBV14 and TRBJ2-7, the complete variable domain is EAGVTQFPSHSVIEKGQTVTLRCDPISGHDNLYWYRRVMGKEIKFLLHFVKESKQDESGMPNNRFLAERTGGTYSTLKVQPAELEDSGVYFCASSRGTGVSEQYFGPGTRLTVT.